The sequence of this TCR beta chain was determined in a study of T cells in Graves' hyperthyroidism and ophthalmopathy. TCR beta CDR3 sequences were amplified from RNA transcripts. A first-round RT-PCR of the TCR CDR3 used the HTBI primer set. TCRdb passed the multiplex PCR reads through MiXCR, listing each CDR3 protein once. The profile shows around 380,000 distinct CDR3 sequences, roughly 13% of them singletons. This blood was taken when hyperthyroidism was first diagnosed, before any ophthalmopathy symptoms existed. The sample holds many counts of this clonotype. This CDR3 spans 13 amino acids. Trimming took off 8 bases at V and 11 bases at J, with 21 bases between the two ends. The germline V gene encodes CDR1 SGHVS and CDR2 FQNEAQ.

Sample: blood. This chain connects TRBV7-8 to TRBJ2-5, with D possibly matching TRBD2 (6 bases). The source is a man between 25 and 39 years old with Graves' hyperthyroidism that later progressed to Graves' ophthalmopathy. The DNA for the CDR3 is TGTGCCAGCGGATCCCTCCCGGTCGGGGGACAGTACTTC. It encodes CASGSLPVGGQYF.